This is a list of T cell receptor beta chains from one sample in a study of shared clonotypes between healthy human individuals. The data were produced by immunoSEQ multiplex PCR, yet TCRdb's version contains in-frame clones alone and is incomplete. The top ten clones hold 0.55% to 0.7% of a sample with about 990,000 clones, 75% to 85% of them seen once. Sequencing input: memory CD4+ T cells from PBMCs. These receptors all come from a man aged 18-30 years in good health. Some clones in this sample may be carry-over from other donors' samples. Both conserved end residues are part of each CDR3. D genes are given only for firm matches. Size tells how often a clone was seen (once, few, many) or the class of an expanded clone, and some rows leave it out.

CAWRAPGGGNEQFF TGTGCCTGGAGGGCTCCTGGAGGGGGCAATGAGCAGTTCTTC - TRBJ2-1 once TRBV30
CASSQDLAGGTRDNEQFF TGTGCCAGCAGTCAAGACCTAGCGGGGGGAACCCGTGACAATGAGCAGTTCTTC TRBD2 TRBJ2-1 few TRBV6-1
CASSPAQGSYEQYF TGTGCCAGCAGCCCAGCACAGGGTTCCTACGAGCAGTACTTC - TRBJ2-7 - TRBV11-2
CASSTYPGTGVHGYTF TGTGCCAGCAGCACTTATCCCGGGACAGGGGTGCATGGCTACACCTTC TRBD1 TRBJ1-2 - TRBV28
CASSFLAGGTAGDTQYF TGCGCCAGCAGCTTCCTGGCGGGGGGGACAGCAGGAGATACGCAGTATTTT TRBD2 TRBJ2-3 - TRBV5-1
CASSLAAARSYNEQFF TGTGCCAGCAGCTTGGCGGCCGCCCGGTCCTACAATGAGCAGTTCTTC - TRBJ2-1 - TRBV5-4
CASSPGLAVDTQYF TGCGCCAGCAGCCCGGGACTAGCGGTAGATACGCAGTATTTT TRBD2 TRBJ2-3 - TRBV5-1
CASSQASVAGGNTDTQYF TGTGCCAGCAGCCAAGCGTCGGTAGCGGGAGGAAACACAGATACGCAGTATTTT TRBD2 TRBJ2-3 - TRBV4-2
CASSSRGRAEAFF TGTGCCAGCAGCTCCAGGGGCAGGGCCGAAGCTTTCTTT - TRBJ1-1 - TRBV7-3
CASSGRTGGNSNQPQHF TGTGCCAGTAGTGGAAGGACAGGGGGAAATAGCAATCAGCCCCAGCATTTT TRBD1 TRBJ1-5 - TRBV19
CASRLTGLASDTQYF TGCGCCAGCAGGCTTACGGGACTAGCATCAGATACGCAGTATTTT TRBD2 TRBJ2-3 - TRBV4-1
CASRPDWDTRSYEQYF TGTGCCAGCAGGCCGGATTGGGACACTCGCTCCTACGAGCAGTACTTC - TRBJ2-7 - TRBV6-6
CASSLARLGGTGELFF TGTGCCAGCAGCTTAGCCCGCCTTGGTGGAACCGGGGAGCTGTTTTTT - TRBJ2-2 - TRBV11-2
CSVAEGRRPIEAFF TGCAGCGTGGCAGAGGGACGGAGGCCCATCGAAGCTTTCTTT - TRBJ1-1 - TRBV29-1
CASKRGSSYNEQFF TGTGCCAGCAAACGCGGTAGCTCCTACAATGAGCAGTTCTTC - TRBJ2-1 - TRBV27
CASSVDGWRQASGYTF TGTGCCAGCAGCGTAGATGGCTGGCGGCAGGCGAGTGGCTACACCTTC - TRBJ1-2 - TRBV9
CASRRSPRGGELFF TGTGCCAGCAGGAGGAGTCCGAGGGGTGGGGAGCTGTTTTTT - TRBJ2-2 - TRBV6-5
CASSFRTSGRAGELFF TGTGCCAGCAGCTTCCGGACTAGCGGGAGGGCCGGGGAGCTGTTTTTT TRBD2 TRBJ2-2 few TRBV7-2
CASSPSRDSHGELFF TGTGCCAGCAGCCCTAGTAGGGATTCCCATGGGGAGCTGTTTTTT - TRBJ2-2 - TRBV7-3
CASSESSAGGYTF TGTGCCAGCAGTGAATCATCCGCCGGGGGCTACACCTTC - TRBJ1-2 - TRBV2
CASSFRGTNNEKLFF TGTGCCAGCAGTTTTCGCGGGACGAATAATGAAAAACTGTTTTTT - TRBJ1-4 - TRBV27
CASTVSNQPQHF TGTGCCAGCACCGTTAGCAATCAGCCCCAGCATTTT - TRBJ1-5 few TRBV28
CASSHGGEQYF TGCGCCAGCAGCCACGGGGGCGAGCAGTACTTC - TRBJ2-7 few TRBV4-1
CASSETGGVNEQFF TGTGCCAGCAGTGAAACAGGCGGTGTCAATGAGCAGTTCTTC - TRBJ2-1 - TRBV6-4
CASSFFSTDTQYF TGTGCCAGCAGCTTCTTTTCCACAGATACGCAGTATTTT - TRBJ2-3 - TRBV7-2
CASSSTPKLAGDSYEQYF TGTGCCAGCAGCTCGACACCGAAACTAGCGGGAGATTCTTACGAGCAGTACTTC TRBD2 TRBJ2-7 - TRBV27
CASSLRTSGRGVPETQYF TGTGCCAGCAGTTTAAGGACTAGCGGGAGAGGTGTACCGGAGACCCAGTACTTC TRBD2 TRBJ2-5 once TRBV27
CASSPAHPGLYEQYF TGTGCCAGCAGCCCAGCTCATCCCGGGTTATACGAGCAGTACTTC - TRBJ2-7 few TRBV7-2